The clone carrying this T cell receptor (beta chain) was detected ten times or more. The entry originates in a study of T cells after yellow fever vaccination. Findings and limits, study-wide: Researchers cautioned that FACS-sorted repertoires could harbor abundant clonotypes contaminating from the bulk population. Few clonotypes appeared in both CD4 and CD8 compartments. Peaking on day 5 versus 15, the secondary response was faster but weaker. For sorted memory subsets on day 0, almost all vaccine-responding clonotypes were undetectable.

Each CDR3 protein is one row after TCRdb ran MiXCR on the 5' RACE reads. The sample includes approximately 58,000 distinct CDR3 sequences, around 6.2% of them seen just once. The sequence came from a man aged 18-30 years who received the YFV17D yellow fever vaccine. Here the sequenced sample was PBMCs, either bulk or a sorted T-cell subset (CD4+, CD8+, memory, or dextramer-sorted; not recorded which), taken on the day of the yellow fever booster vaccination.

The CDR3 region has the DNA TGTGCCAGCAGCTACCCGGGCTACGAGCAGTACTTC. Protein: CASSYPGYEQYF. The chain combines TRBV5-5 with TRBJ2-7; no reliable D call. Germline values: CDR1 SGHKS, CDR2 YYEKEE (reference sequence). The ends were cut back, 3 bases at V and 3 bases at J, with 7 bases in the middle. This CDR3 has 12 residues.